Following are 28 T cell receptor beta chains from one sample sequenced in a study of identical twins. Each CDR3 protein gets one entry after TCRdb re-called the 5' RACE reads with MiXCR. The sample consists of about 480,000 distinct CDR3 sequences, approximately 15% of them appearing once. These same data were also listed under a study on yellow fever vaccine responses in identical twins.

The sequenced sample consisted of CD4+ T cells sorted from blood. Receptors originate from a woman in her late teens or twenties in good health.

V usage is TRBV5-1 and J usage is TRBJ2-5, with 13 bases that match TRBD2. The V gene end was trimmed by 2 bases and the J gene end by 5 bases; junction bases not matched to a gene: 12. The CDR3 is 18 amino acids. Germline lookup yields CDR1 SGHRS and CDR2 YFSETQ. The CDR3 is CASSFPPGLAGPRETQYF. The CDR3 DNA reads TGCGCCAGCAGCTTTCCCCCGGGACTAGCGGGGCCTCGGGAGACCCAGTACTTC.

The rearrangement links TRBV20-1 to TRBJ2-5; perhaps TRBD2 as D (5 bases). Germline CDR1 and CDR2: DFQATT and SNEGSKA (reference sequence). V was clipped by 1 base and J by 4 bases, with 13 bases between them. This CDR3 contains 14 residues. The CDR3 is CSARVTGSRETQYF. The DNA for the CDR3 is TGCAGTGCTAGAGTGACGGGGAGCAGAGAGACCCAGTACTTC.

The V and J genes are TRBV18 and TRBJ2-1; D is ambiguous. There are 15 residues in the CDR3. V was pared by 0 bases and J by 12 bases, with 18 bases between. Germline values: CDR1 KGHSH, CDR2 LQKENI. The CDR3 DNA follows: TGTGCCAGCTCACCACCGTCCAGTTACTCATCAGCGCAGTTCTTC. It encodes CASSPPSSYSSAQFF.

This clonotype has only a few counts. The chain joins TRBV10-3 to TRBJ2-1; D ambiguous. Per the germline V gene, CDR1 is ENHRY and CDR2 is SYGVKD. The CDR3 covers 14 residues. Trimming removed 0 bases at V and 5 bases at J, with 8 bases between. CDR3 sequence (DNA): TGTGCCATCAGTGAGTCAGGTGTGGACAATGAGCAGTTCTTC. It translates to CAISESGVDNEQFF.

The chain employs TRBV7-9 and TRBJ2-7, with D maybe TRBD1 (6 bases). V was trimmed by 2 bases and J by 5 bases, leaving 13 bases between them. CDR3 length equals 14 residues. CDR1 is SEHNR, CDR2 FQNEAQ, per germline (reference sequence). CDR3 sequence: CASSLSNAGDEQYF. Written as DNA, the CDR3 is TGTGCCAGCAGCTTATCGAACGCAGGGGACGAGCAGTACTTC.

V gene TRBV6-1 combines with J gene TRBJ2-2; D is unresolved. Germline V gene sequence: CDR1 MNHNS, CDR2 SASEGT. V lost 6 bases and J 4 bases, leaving 18 bases between the germline ends. The CDR3 runs 16 residues. CDR3 sequence reads: CASRLQAGFGTGELFF. The CDR3 nucleotides are TGTGCCAGCAGGCTTCAGGCCGGCTTCGGCACCGGGGAGCTGTTTTTT.

V and J are TRBV6-5 and TRBJ1-2, with TRBD1 as a possible D gene (5 bases). The CDR3 contains 16 residues. V shed 2 bases and J shed 1 base, with 14 bases lying between them. CDR1 and CDR2 from the germline V gene are MNHEY and SVGAGI. CDR3 sequence reads: CASSYRITGDNYGYTF. The CDR3 DNA follows: TGTGCCAGCAGTTACAGAATAACGGGGGATAACTATGGCTACACCTTC.

V usage is TRBV12-3 or TRBV12-4 and J usage is TRBJ1-6; D call uncertain. Deletions cut 9 bases from V and 8 bases from J, with 14 bases between. The CDR3 contains 13 residues. The CDR3 loop reads CASQLRSDSPLHF. The CDR3 DNA follows: TGTGCCAGTCAACTCCGTTCCGATTCACCCCTCCACTTT.

This chain links TRBV28 with TRBJ2-4; 12 nucleotides line up with TRBD1. Per germline, CDR1 MDHEN and CDR2 SYDVKM. This CDR3 region has 15 residues. Trimming removed 4 bases from V and 7 bases from J; junction bases left unmatched: 5. CDR3 sequence reads: CASSWGGTGGNIQYF. CDR3 nucleotides: TGTGCCAGCAGTTGGGGGGGGACAGGGGGCAACATTCAGTACTTC.

The chain links TRBV4-1 to TRBJ2-2; possibly TRBD1 for D (5 bases). This CDR3 has 16 amino acids. The V gene's germline CDR1 is MGHRA and CDR2 YSYEKL. V lost 4 bases, J lost 1 base, and 13 bases lay in between. DNA for the CDR3: TGCGCCAGCAGCCGACCTCTAGGACAGAACACCGGGGAGCTGTTTTTT. This gives the protein CASSRPLGQNTGELFF.

This clonotype appeared a few times. This chain connects TRBV20-1 to TRBJ2-3, with 9 nucleotides matching TRBD2. J was trimmed by 5 bases and V by 1 base; bases with no gene match: 19. Per the germline V gene, CDR1 is DFQATT and CDR2 is SNEGSKA (reference sequence). This CDR3 is built from 19 residues. CDR3 in amino acids: CSARVGAGGTPTHGDTQYF. The CDR3 DNA follows: TGCAGTGCTAGAGTCGGAGCGGGAGGCACGCCGACACACGGAGATACGCAGTATTTT.

This clonotype has a count of ten or more. The rearrangement joins TRBV12-3 or TRBV12-4 to TRBJ2-1; D gene unclear. Trimming removed 5 bases from V and 1 base from J, with 9 bases in between. CDR3 length: 14 amino acids. The CDR3 bases are TGTGCCAGCAGTGGTAGGGTGTCCTACAATGAGCAGTTCTTC. Its translation: CASSGRVSYNEQFF.

This clonotype appeared a few times. This chain links TRBV30 with TRBJ1-5, with D possibly matching TRBD1 (5 bases). The V and J ends lost 4 bases and 3 bases respectively, with 7 bases between them. CDR1 GTSNPN and CDR2 SVGIG come from the germline V gene (reference sequence). CDR3 length: 12 amino acids. CDR3: CAWTGNNQPQHF. Written as DNA, the CDR3 is TGTGCCTGGACAGGGAACAATCAGCCCCAGCATTTT.

This clonotype occurred a few times. The chain employs TRBV20-1 and TRBJ2-1, with D perhaps matching TRBD2 (6 bases). Germline CDR1 reads DFQATT; CDR2 reads SNEGSKA (reference sequence). V lost 3 bases, J lost 3 bases, and 12 bases lay in between. The CDR3 is made up of 14 amino acids. This CDR3 is CSASKAGVYNEQFF. The DNA of the CDR3 is TGCAGTGCTAGTAAAGCGGGTGTCTACAATGAGCAGTTCTTC.

The chain links TRBV11-2 to TRBJ2-7, with 7 bases aligning to TRBD2. Germline V lookup: CDR1 SGHAT, CDR2 FQNNGV. The J segment lost 0 bases and the V segment lost 8 bases, leaving 13 bases of the junction unmatched. The CDR3 has 16 amino acids. Here the CDR3 DNA reads TGTGCCAGCCCTGAAAGGGGAGGGCCTAGCTCCTACGAGCAGTACTTC. It codes for CASPERGGPSSYEQYF.

This clonotype appeared a few times. The J gene is TRBJ1-1, the V gene TRBV29-1; D not resolved. V was trimmed by 4 bases and J by 1 base, leaving 4 bases between them. There are 11 residues in the CDR3. CDR1 and CDR2 (germline): SQVTM, ANQGSEA. CDR3 in DNA: TGCAGCGTTGTGGGGAACACTGAAGCTTTCTTT. Translating it yields CSVVGNTEAFF.

The gene calls are TRBV5-6 and TRBJ2-2, with D tentatively TRBD2 (6 bases). Germline CDR1 is SGHDT and CDR2 is YYEEEE. The CDR3 length is 16 residues. The ends were cut back, 4 bases at V and 4 bases at J, with 17 bases in the middle. CDR3 loop: CASSLLGSVPTGELFF. The CDR3 bases are TGTGCCAGCAGCCTACTCGGGAGCGTCCCCACCGGGGAGCTGTTTTTT.

The chain carries TRBV28 and TRBJ2-7; 11 nucleotides match TRBD2. The length of the CDR3 is 15 residues. The V segment lost 4 bases and the J segment 5 bases; nucleotides outside the gene matches: 7. Per germline, CDR1 MDHEN and CDR2 SYDVKM. This CDR3 is CASSSIELAGDEQYF. CDR3 bases: TGTGCCAGCAGTTCCATTGAACTAGCGGGGGACGAGCAGTACTTC. Full variable domain (outside the CDR3, taken from reference TRBV28 and TRBJ2-7): DVKVTQSSRYLVKRTGEKVFLECVQDMDHENMFWYRQDPGLGLRLIYFSYDVKMKEKGDIPEGYSVSREKKERFSLILESASTNQTSMYLCASSSIELAGDEQYFGPGTRLTVT.

The CDR3 coding sequence is TGTGCCAGCAGTCAGGGGGGACAGGGCTACACCTTC. It specifies CASSQGGQGYTF. V usage is TRBV12-3 or TRBV12-4 and J usage is TRBJ1-2, with 7 bases that match TRBD1. This CDR3 has 12 amino acids. Trimming took 5 bases from V and 8 from J; bases not matched to a gene: 5.

This clonotype came up a few times. The chain joins TRBV7-8 to TRBJ2-1; 9 nucleotides match TRBD2. The length of the CDR3 is 17 residues. V lost 5 bases and J lost 2; bases outside the gene matches: 10. The germline V gene has CDR1 SGHVS and CDR2 FQNEAQ. DNA for the CDR3: TGTGCCAGCAGCATACAGGCGGGACTAGCTGCCTACAATGAGCAGTTCTTC. Translation: CASSIQAGLAAYNEQFF. Supplemented by reference TRBV7-8 and TRBJ2-1, the full variable domain reads GAGVSQSPRYKVAKRGQDVALRCDPISGHVSLFWYQQALGQGPEFLTYFQNEAQLDKSGLPSDRFFAERPEGSVSTLKIQRTQQEDSAVYLCASSIQAGLAAYNEQFFGPGTRLTVL.

The chain combines TRBV6-1 with TRBJ1-2; maybe TRBD1 (6 bases). V lost 6 bases, J lost 8 bases, and 16 bases lay in between. From germline, CDR1 is MNHNS and CDR2 SASEGT. CDR3 length: 13 residues. The CDR3 sequence is CASSNNRAGGYTF. As DNA, the CDR3 is TGTGCCAGCAGCAACAACAGGGCGGGGGGCTACACCTTC.

This clonotype was found a few times. The chain is built from TRBV4-2 and TRBJ2-1, with 9 bases lining up with TRBD1. CDR3 length: 17 residues. The germline V gene has CDR1 LGHNA and CDR2 YNFKEQ. V lost 2 bases and J lost 6; bases outside the gene matches: 11. CDR3 DNA sequence: TGTGCCAGCAGCCAAACCGGGGGACAGGGTAATCTCAATGAGCAGTTCTTC. Translation gives CASSQTGGQGNLNEQFF.

The rearrangement uses TRBV5-6 and TRBJ2-3; D unresolved. Germline assignment: CDR1 SGHDT and CDR2 YYEEEE. Trimming cost V 2 bases and J 2 bases, with 15 bases left between them. There are 16 residues in the CDR3. The CDR3 bases are TGTGCCAGCAGCTTAAAAGGAGTTGGGTTCACAGATACGCAGTATTTT. It codes for CASSLKGVGFTDTQYF.

In its sample, this clonotype was seen a few times. The CDR3 is CASSVPADAFNEQFF. As DNA, the CDR3 is TGTGCCAGCAGCGTACCAGCGGATGCCTTCAATGAGCAGTTCTTC. V is TRBV9 and J is TRBJ2-1, with a possible D match to TRBD2 (5 bases). The CDR3 consists of 15 residues. Trimming removed 1 base at V and 6 bases at J, with 14 bases between. Germline-derived CDR1 and CDR2 are SGDLS and YYNGEE.

This rearrangement joins TRBV6-5 to TRBJ2-7; 8 bases map to TRBD2. V trimming: 1 base; J trimming: 7 bases; junction bases outside the gene matches: 12. The CDR3 length is 16 residues. Per the germline V gene, CDR1 is MNHEY and CDR2 is SVGAGI. The CDR3 DNA reads TGTGCCAGCAGTTACTGGCCTGCGGGAGGTGCGGAGGAGCAGTACTTC. This sequence encodes CASSYWPAGGAEEQYF.

This clonotype occurred a few times. V is TRBV24-1 and J is TRBJ2-3; 8 bases are shared with TRBD2. Germline V gene lookup returns CDR1 KGHDR and CDR2 SFDVKD. V lost 0 bases to trimming and J lost 1 base; unmatched junction nucleotides: 8. This CDR3 has 18 residues. The CDR3 DNA follows: TGTGCCACCAGTGATTTGAGGACCAGCGGGAGCGGCACAGATACGCAGTATTTT. Its translation is CATSDLRTSGSGTDTQYF.

The V and J genes are TRBV7-9 and TRBJ2-1; the D is unclear. The CDR3 contains 15 residues. With 5 bases removed from V and 2 bases from J, the gap between germline ends came to 13 bases. Germline CDR1 and CDR2: SEHNR and FQNEAQ (reference sequence). CDR3 sequence (DNA): TGTGCCAGCAGCCCGGGTCTTTTCACCTACAATGAGCAGTTCTTC. Protein: CASSPGLFTYNEQFF.

In its sample, this clonotype was seen many times. J is TRBJ1-1 and V is TRBV6-5; D may be TRBD1 (6 bases). V shed 4 bases and J shed 5 bases, with 14 bases lying between them. This CDR3 comprises 14 residues. Germline V gene data show CDR1 as MNHEY and CDR2 as SVGAGI. CDR3 protein: CASSSRGFVTEAFF. CDR3 bases: TGTGCCAGCAGTTCTAGGGGGTTTGTTACTGAAGCTTTCTTT.